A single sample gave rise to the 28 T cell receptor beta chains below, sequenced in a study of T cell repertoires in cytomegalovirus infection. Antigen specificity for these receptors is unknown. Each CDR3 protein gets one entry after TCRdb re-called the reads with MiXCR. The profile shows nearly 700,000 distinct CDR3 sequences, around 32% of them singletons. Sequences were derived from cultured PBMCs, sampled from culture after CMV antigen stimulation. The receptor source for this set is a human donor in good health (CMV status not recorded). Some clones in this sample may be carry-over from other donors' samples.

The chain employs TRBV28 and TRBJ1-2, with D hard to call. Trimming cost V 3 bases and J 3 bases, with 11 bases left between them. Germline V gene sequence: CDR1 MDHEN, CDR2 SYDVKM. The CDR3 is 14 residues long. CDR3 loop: CASSLRPWYYGYTF. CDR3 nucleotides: TGTGCCAGCAGTTTGCGACCCTGGTACTATGGCTACACCTTC.

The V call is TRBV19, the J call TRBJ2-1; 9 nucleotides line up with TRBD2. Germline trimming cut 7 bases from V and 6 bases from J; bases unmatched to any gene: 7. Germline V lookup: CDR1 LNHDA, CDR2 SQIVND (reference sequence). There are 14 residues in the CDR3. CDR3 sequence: CASMEASGVNEQFF. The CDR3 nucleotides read TGTGCCAGTATGGAGGCTAGCGGGGTCAATGAGCAGTTCTTC.

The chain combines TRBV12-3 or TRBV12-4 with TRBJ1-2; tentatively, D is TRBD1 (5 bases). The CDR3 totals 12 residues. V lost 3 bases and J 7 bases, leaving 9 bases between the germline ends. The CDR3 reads CASSFQGFGYTF. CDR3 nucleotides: TGTGCCAGCAGTTTCCAGGGTTTTGGCTACACCTTC.

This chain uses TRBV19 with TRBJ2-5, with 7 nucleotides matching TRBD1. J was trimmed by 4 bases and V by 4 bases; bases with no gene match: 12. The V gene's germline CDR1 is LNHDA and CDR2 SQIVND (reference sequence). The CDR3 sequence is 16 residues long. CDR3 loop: CASSTWTGSRGETQYF. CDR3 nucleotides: TGTGCCAGTAGTACATGGACAGGCAGCAGGGGAGAGACCCAGTACTTC.

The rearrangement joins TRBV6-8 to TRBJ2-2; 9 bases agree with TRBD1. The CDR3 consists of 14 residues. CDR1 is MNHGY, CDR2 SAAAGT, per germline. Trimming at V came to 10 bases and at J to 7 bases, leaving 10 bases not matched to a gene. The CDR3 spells CATRDRVAVGELFF. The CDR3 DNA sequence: TGTGCCACCCGGGACAGGGTGGCAGTCGGGGAGCTGTTTTTT.

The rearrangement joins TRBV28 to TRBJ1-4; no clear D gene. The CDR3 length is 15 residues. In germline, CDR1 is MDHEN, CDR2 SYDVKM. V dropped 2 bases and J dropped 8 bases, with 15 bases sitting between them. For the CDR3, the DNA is TGTGCCAGCAGTTTAACGGGATTAGGAGGGGAAAAACTGTTTTTT. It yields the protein CASSLTGLGGEKLFF. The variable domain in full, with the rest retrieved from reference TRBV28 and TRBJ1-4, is DVKVTQSSRYLVKRTGEKVFLECVQDMDHENMFWYRQDPGLGLRLIYFSYDVKMKEKGDIPEGYSVSREKKERFSLILESASTNQTSMYLCASSLTGLGGEKLFFGSGTQLSVL.

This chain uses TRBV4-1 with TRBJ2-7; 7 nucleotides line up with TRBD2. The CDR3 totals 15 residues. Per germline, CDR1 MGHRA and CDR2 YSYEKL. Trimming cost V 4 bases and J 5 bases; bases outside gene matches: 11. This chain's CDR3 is CASSLRLAGGNEQYF. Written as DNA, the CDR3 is TGCGCCAGCAGCCTTCGACTAGCTGGCGGGAACGAGCAGTACTTC.

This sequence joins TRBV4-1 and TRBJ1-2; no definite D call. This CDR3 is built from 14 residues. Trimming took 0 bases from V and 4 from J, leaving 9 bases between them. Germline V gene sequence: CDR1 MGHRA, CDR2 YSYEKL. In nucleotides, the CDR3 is TGCGCCAGCAGCCAAGATCAAACTTTCTATGGCTACACCTTC. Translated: CASSQDQTFYGYTF.

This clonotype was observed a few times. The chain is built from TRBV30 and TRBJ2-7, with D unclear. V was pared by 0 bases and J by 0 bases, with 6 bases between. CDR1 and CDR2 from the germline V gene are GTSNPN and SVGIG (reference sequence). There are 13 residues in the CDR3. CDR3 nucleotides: TGTGCCTGGAGTGTCAGCTACTCCTACGAGCAGTACTTC. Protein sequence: CAWSVSYSYEQYF. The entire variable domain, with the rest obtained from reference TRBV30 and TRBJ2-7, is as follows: SQTIHQWPATLVQPVGSPLSLECTVEGTSNPNLYWYRQAAGRGLQLLFYSVGIGQISSEVPQNLSASRPQDRQFILSSKKLLLSDSGFYLCAWSVSYSYEQYFGPGTRLTVT.

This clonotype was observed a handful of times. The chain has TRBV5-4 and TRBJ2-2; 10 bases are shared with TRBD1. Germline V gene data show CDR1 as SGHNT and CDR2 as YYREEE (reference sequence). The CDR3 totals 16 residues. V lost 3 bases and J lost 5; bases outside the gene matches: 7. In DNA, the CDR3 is TGTGCCAGCAGCTCAGACAGGGGGCGCGGAACCGGGGAGCTGTTTTTT. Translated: CASSSDRGRGTGELFF.

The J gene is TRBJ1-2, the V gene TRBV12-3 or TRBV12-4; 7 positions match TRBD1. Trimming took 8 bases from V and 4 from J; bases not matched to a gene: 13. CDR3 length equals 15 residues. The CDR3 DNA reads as TGTGCCAGCTCCGGGAGGGGGCCGGCATCCTATGGCTACACCTTC. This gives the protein CASSGRGPASYGYTF.

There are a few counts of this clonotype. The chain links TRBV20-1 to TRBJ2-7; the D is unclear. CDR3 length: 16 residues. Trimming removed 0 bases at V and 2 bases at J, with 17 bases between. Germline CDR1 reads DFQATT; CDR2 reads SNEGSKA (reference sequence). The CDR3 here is CSARDVRDPLTYEQYF. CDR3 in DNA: TGCAGTGCTAGAGATGTCCGAGACCCGCTAACCTACGAGCAGTACTTC.

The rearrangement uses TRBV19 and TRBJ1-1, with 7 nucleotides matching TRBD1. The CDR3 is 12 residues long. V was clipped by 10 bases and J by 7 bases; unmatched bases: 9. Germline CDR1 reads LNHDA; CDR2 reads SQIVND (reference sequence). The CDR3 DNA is TGTGCCACTAAGGCGGGGGACAGTGAAGCTTTCTTT. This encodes CATKAGDSEAFF.

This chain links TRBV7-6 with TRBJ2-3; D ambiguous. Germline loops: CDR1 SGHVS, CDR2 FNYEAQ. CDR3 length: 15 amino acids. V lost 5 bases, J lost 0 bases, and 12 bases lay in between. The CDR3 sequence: CASSRSTASTDTQYF. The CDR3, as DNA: TGTGCCAGCAGCCGCTCAACGGCCAGCACAGATACGCAGTATTTT.

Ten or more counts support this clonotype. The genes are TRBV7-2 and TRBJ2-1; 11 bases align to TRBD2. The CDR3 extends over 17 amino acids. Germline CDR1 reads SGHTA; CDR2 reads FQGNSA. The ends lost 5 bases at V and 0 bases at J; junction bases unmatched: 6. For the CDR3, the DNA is TGTGCCAGCAGCCCTACACTAGCGGGGGTCTCCTACAATGAGCAGTTCTTC. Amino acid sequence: CASSPTLAGVSYNEQFF.

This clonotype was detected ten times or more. CDR3 DNA: TGTGCCAGCAGCTTAGGACAGCTAGAGACCCAGTACTTC. Protein sequence: CASSLGQLETQYF. V and J are TRBV7-9 and TRBJ2-5; TRBD1 might be the D (5 bases). The CDR3 runs 13 residues. With 1 base removed from V and 4 bases from J, the gap between germline ends came to 7 bases. CDR1 SEHNR and CDR2 FQNEAQ come from the germline V gene (reference sequence).

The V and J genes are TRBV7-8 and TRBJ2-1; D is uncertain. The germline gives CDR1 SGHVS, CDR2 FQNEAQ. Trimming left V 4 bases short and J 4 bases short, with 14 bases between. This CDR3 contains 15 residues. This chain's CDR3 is CASSYLPSAYNEQFF. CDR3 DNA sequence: TGTGCCAGCAGCTATTTACCCAGCGCTTACAATGAGCAGTTCTTC.

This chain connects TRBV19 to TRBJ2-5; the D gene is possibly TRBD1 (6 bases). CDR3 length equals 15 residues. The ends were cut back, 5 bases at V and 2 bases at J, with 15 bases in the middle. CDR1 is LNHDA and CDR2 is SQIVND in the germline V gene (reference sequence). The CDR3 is CASSAWGQNQETQYF. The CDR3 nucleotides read TGTGCCAGTAGTGCCTGGGGACAAAATCAAGAGACCCAGTACTTC.

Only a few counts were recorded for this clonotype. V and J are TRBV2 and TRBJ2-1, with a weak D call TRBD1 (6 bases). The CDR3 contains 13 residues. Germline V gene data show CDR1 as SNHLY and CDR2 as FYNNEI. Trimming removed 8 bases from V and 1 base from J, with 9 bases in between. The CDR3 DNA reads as TGTGCCAGCTCAGGGGATTCCTACAATGAGCAGTTCTTC. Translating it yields CASSGDSYNEQFF.

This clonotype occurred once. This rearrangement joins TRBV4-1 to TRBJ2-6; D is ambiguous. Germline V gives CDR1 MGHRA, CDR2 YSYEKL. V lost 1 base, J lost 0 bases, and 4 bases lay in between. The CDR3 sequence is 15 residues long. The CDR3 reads CASSQVASGANVLTF. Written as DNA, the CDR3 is TGCGCCAGCAGCCAAGTAGCCTCTGGGGCCAACGTCCTGACTTTC.

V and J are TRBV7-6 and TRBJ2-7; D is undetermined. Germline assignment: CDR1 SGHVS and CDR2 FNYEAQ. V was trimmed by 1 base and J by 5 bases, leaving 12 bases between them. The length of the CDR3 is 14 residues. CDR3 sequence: CASSLGFGLNEQYF. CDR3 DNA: TGTGCCAGCAGCTTAGGATTTGGGCTCAACGAGCAGTACTTC.

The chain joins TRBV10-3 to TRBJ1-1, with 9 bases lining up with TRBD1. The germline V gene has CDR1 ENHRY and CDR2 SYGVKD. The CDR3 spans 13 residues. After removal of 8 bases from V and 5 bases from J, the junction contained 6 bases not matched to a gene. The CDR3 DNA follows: TGTGCCATCCGACAGGGGGGAGAGACTGAAGCTTTCTTT. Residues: CAIRQGGETEAFF.

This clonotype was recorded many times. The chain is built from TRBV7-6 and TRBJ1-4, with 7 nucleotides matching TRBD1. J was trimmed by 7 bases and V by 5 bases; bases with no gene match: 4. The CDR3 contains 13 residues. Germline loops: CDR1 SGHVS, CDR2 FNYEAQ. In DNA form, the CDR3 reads TGTGCCAGCAGCGCCGGGACAGCTGAAAAACTGTTTTTT. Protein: CASSAGTAEKLFF.

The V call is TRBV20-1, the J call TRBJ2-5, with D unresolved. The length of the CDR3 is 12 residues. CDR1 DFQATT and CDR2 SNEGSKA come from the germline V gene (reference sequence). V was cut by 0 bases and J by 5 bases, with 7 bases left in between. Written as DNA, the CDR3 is TGCAGTGCTAGAGATGCTCGGGAGACCCAGTACTTC. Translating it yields CSARDARETQYF.

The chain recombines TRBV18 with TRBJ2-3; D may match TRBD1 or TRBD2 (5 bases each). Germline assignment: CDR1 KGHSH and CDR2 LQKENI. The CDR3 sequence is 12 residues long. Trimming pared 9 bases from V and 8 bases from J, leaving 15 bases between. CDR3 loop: CASTGPYGTQYF. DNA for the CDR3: TGTGCCAGTACGGGACCCTACGGTACGCAGTATTTT. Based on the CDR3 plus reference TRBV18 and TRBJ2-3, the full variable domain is NAGVMQNPRHLVRRRGQEARLRCSPMKGHSHVYWYRQLPEEGLKFMVYLQKENIIDESGMPKERFSAEFPKEGPSILRIQQVVRGDSAAYFCASTGPYGTQYFGPGTRLTVL.

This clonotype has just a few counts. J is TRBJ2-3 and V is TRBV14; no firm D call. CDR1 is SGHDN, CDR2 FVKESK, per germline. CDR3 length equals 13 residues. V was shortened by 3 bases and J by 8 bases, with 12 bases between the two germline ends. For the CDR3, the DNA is TGTGCCAGCAGCCAGGAGTTTCCCGGTACGCAGTATTTT. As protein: CASSQEFPGTQYF.

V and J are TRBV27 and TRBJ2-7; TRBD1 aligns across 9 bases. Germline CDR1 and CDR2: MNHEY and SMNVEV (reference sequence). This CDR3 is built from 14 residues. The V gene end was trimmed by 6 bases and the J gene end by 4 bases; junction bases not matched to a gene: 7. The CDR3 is CASSLTGGAYEQYF. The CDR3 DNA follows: TGTGCCAGCAGCTTAACAGGGGGCGCTTACGAGCAGTACTTC.

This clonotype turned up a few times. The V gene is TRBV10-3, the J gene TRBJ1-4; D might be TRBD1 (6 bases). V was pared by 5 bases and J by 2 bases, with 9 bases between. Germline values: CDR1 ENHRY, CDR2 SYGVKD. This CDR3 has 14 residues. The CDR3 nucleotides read TGTGCCATCAGTCCAGGGGTGACTAATGAAAAACTGTTTTTT. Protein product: CAISPGVTNEKLFF.